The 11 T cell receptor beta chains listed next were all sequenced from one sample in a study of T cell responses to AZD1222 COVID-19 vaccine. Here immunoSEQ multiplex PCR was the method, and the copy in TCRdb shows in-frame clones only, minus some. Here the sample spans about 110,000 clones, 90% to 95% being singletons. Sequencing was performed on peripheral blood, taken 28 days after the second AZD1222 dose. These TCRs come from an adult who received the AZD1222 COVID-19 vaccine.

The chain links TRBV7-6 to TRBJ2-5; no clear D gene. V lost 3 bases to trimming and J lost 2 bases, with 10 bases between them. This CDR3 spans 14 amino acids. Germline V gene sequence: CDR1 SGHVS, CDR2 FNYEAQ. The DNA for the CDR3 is TGTGCCAGCAGCTTGATAAAGAGGCAAGAGACCCAGTACTTC. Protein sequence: CASSLIKRQETQYF.

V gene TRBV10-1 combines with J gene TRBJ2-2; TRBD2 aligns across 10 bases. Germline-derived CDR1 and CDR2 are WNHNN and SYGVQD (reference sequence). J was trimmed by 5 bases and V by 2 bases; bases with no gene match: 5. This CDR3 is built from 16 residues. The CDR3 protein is CASSETSGIGTGELFF. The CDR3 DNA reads TGCGCCAGCAGTGAGACTAGCGGGATCGGGACCGGGGAGCTGTTTTTT.

Written as DNA, the CDR3 is TGTGCCAGCAGCTTGGAGAGACTATCCACAGATACGCAGTATTTT. Translating it yields CASSLERLSTDTQYF. This chain connects TRBV5-5 to TRBJ2-3, with D possibly TRBD2 on 5 matching bases. With 0 bases removed from V and 2 bases from J, the gap between germline ends came to 10 bases. The CDR3 loop spans 15 amino acids. Germline V gene sequence: CDR1 SGHKS, CDR2 YYEKEE (reference sequence).

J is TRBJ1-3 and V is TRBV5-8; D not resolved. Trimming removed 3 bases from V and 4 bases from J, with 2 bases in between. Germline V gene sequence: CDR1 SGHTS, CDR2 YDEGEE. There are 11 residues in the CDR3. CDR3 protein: CASSWGNTIYF. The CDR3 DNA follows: TGTGCCAGCAGCTGGGGAAACACCATATATTTT.

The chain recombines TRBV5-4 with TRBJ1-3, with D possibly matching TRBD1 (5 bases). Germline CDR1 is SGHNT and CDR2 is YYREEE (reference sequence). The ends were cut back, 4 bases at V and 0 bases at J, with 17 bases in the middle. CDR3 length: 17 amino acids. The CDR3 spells CASSQTRGSHSGNTIYF. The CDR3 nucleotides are TGTGCCAGCAGCCAGACTAGGGGTTCTCACTCTGGAAACACCATATATTTT.

This CDR3 is CASSLSGARVEKLFF. For the CDR3, the DNA is TGTGCCAGCAGCTTATCGGGGGCGCGCGTTGAAAAACTGTTTTTT. The rearrangement joins TRBV7-9 to TRBJ1-4; a possible D gene is TRBD1 (6 bases). V lost 2 bases to trimming and J lost 7 bases, with 14 bases between them. The CDR3 loop spans 15 amino acids. Germline CDR1 and CDR2: SEHNR and FQNEAQ (reference sequence).

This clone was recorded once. CDR3 loop: CASSQGTGGPEAFF. CDR3 sequence (DNA): TGTGCCAGCAGCCAAGGGACAGGGGGCCCTGAAGCTTTCTTT. This rearrangement joins TRBV3-1 (or the pseudogene TRBV3-2) to TRBJ1-1; TRBD1 agrees at 11 bases. J lost 6 bases, V lost 1 base, and 1 base had no gene match. Germline V gene lookup returns CDR1 LGHDT and CDR2 YNNKEL (reference sequence). This CDR3 region has 14 residues.

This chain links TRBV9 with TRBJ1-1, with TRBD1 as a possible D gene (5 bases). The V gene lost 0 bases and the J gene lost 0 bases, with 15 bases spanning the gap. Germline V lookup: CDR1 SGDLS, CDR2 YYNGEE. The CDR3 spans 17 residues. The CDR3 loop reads CASSVGGAFTMNTEAFF. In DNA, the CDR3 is TGTGCCAGCAGCGTAGGAGGGGCGTTCACAATGAACACTGAAGCTTTCTTT.

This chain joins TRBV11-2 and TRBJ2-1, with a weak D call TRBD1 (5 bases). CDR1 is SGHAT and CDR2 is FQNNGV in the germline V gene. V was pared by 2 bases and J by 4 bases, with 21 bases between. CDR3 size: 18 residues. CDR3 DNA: TGTGCCAGCAGCTTAATTCTCTCTGGGGCGTTACGGTACAATGAGCAGTTCTTC. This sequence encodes CASSLILSGALRYNEQFF.

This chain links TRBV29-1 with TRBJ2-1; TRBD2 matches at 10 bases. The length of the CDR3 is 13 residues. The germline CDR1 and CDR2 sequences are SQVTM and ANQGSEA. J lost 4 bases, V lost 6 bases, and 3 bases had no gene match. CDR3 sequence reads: CSVRTSGYNEQFF. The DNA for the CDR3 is TGCAGCGTCAGGACTAGCGGATACAATGAGCAGTTCTTC.

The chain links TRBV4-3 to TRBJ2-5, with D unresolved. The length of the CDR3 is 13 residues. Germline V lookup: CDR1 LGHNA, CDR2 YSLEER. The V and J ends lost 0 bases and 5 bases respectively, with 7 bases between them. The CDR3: CASSQEGWETQYF. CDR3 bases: TGCGCCAGCAGCCAAGAGGGGTGGGAGACCCAGTACTTC.